Below, one TCR beta chain is given with its context. As yet, its antigen is unknown. The source of the sample is a study of CD8+ T cells in alopecia areata. Study summary: Severity scores in treated patients reflected the percentage of scalp affected.

Germline V gives CDR1 MNHEY, CDR2 SMNVEV (reference sequence). V shed 3 bases and J shed 6 bases, with 9 bases lying between them. The CDR3 has 13 amino acids. Overall study results and limits: With tofacitinib ongoing, many expanded lesional clones persisted in both scalp and blood. Between patients, shared TCR sequences were less clear than in mice. This was possibly due in part to HLA diversity in the patient population. Scalp clonality decreased significantly with tofacitinib, and so did expanded CD8+ clones among the top 100.

The treatment: oral pan-JAK inhibitor, 5-10 mg twice daily. Sequencing used cDNA as its template, made by extracting RNA and reverse transcribing it. Using immunoSEQ multiplex PCR, the repertoire was profiled, and TCRdb retains in-frame clones only, with some absent. This table holds more than 95,000 clones, about 59% found once. The chain couples TRBV27 to TRBJ1-5; a weak D match, TRBD1 (5 bases). Specimen: CD4+ T cells sorted from blood, collected at week 4, from a patient treated with tofacitinib. The TCR was taken from a human donor with alopecia areata. CDR3 residues: CASSFWGSQPQHF. The CDR3 DNA sequence: TGTGCCAGCAGTTTCTGGGGGAGTCAGCCCCAGCATTTT.